These 3 T cell receptor beta chains were sequenced from one sample in a study of blood T cell repertoires in COVID-19. Here immunoSEQ multiplex PCR was the method, and the copy in TCRdb shows in-frame clones only, minus some. The sample lists more than 85,000 clones, about 87% seen once, with approximately 18% in the top ten. The sequenced sample was peripheral blood. These receptors came from a human donor in a cohort sampled during active COVID-19.

CDR3 coding DNA: TGTGCCAGCAGTGGGGCCTCCGGGACAGGGAGGAATGAGCCCCAGCATTTT. The encoded protein is CASSGASGTGRNEPQHF. The chain couples TRBV6-1 to TRBJ1-5; 9 bases are a match to TRBD1. The CDR3 has 17 amino acids. Germline V lookup: CDR1 MNHNS, CDR2 SASEGT. Trimming at V came to 4 bases and at J to 8 bases, leaving 15 bases not matched to a gene.

This clone was found a few times. V gene TRBV2 combines with J gene TRBJ1-5; D possibly corresponds to TRBD1 (6 bases). Germline V gene sequence: CDR1 SNHLY, CDR2 FYNNEI. Trimming removed 1 base at V and 6 bases at J, with 7 bases between. The CDR3 runs 13 residues. The CDR3 region is CASSEDRAQPQHF. CDR3 DNA: TGTGCCAGCAGTGAAGACAGGGCTCAGCCCCAGCATTTT.

J is TRBJ2-1 and V is TRBV25-1, with 7 bases lining up with TRBD1. J gave up 4 bases and V 3 bases, and 12 bases lay outside the gene matches. The CDR3 has 17 residues. Germline CDR1 is MGHDK and CDR2 is SYGVNS. CDR3 DNA sequence: TGTGCCAGCAGTGACTCATCCGGGACAGACCCTTACAATGAGCAGTTCTTC. Its translation is CASSDSSGTDPYNEQFF.